The next 9 T cell receptor beta chains were all read from a single sample in a study of CD8 T cells in ankylosing spondylitis. Whole-study results and caveats: Blood of patients with ankylosing spondylitis appeared to be characterized by a TCR beta motif of eight highly homologous variants.

TCRdb re-analysed the 5' RACE reads in MiXCR, keeping a single row per CDR3 protein. The sample lists fewer than 650,000 distinct CDR3 sequences, 12% occurring once. Antigens of these TCRs are unknown. Input material: blood, either unsorted or a sorted T cell fraction (not recorded which). These receptors came from a male donor with ankylosing spondylitis.

About this clonotype: A much larger clone lies a single base off, so this may be a read error. As DNA, the CDR3 is TGTGCCAGCAGCCAGACTAGCGGGAGAAACAATGACCAGTTCTTC. Its protein product is CASSQTSGRNNDQFF. This chain uses TRBV7-2 with TRBJ2-1, with TRBD2 matching over 12 bases. Per germline, CDR1 SGHTA and CDR2 FQGNSA. This CDR3 is built from 15 residues. Together with reference TRBV7-2 and TRBJ2-1, the CDR3 gives the full variable domain: GAGVSQSPSNKVTEKGKDVELRCDPISGHTALYWYRQSLGQGLEFLIYFQGNSAPDKSGLPSDRFSAERTGGSVSTLTIQRTQQEDSAVYLCASSQTSGRNNDQFFGPGTRLTVL.

The table lists this clonotype with a few counts. This chain connects TRBV2 to TRBJ2-7; possibly TRBD1 for D (6 bases). This CDR3 comprises 14 residues. With 6 bases removed from V and 3 bases from J, the gap between germline ends came to 15 bases. Germline CDR1 is SNHLY and CDR2 is FYNNEI. CDR3 loop: CASRATGWDYEQYF. The CDR3 nucleotides are TGTGCCAGCAGGGCGACAGGTTGGGACTACGAGCAGTACTTC.

The genes are TRBV12-3 or TRBV12-4 and TRBJ1-3; no clear D. The CDR3 extends over 13 amino acids. V gave up 10 bases and J gave up 2 bases, with 12 bases separating them. In nucleotides, the CDR3 is TGTGCCATCGCCGGGGTTACTGGAAACACCATATATTTT. As protein: CAIAGVTGNTIYF.

This clonotype has just a few counts. A much larger clonotype is one base distant, so this may be a read error. The V gene is TRBV7-6, the J gene TRBJ1-1; D not resolved. CDR3 size: 15 residues. Germline lookup yields CDR1 SGHVS and CDR2 FNYEAQ. CDR3 region: CASSLGGVRNTGAFF. CDR3 DNA: TGTGCCAGCAGCTTAGGTGGAGTTAGGAACACTGGAGCTTTCTTT.

V usage is TRBV4-1 and J usage is TRBJ1-2, with 9 bases aligning to TRBD1. The V and J ends lost 1 base and 7 bases, in that order; junction bases with no gene match: 4. This CDR3 spans 14 amino acids. CDR1 and CDR2 from the germline V gene are MGHRA and YSYEKL. The CDR3 nucleotides are TGCGCCAGCAGCCAAGGGGACAGGGTTCGTGGCTACACCTTC. Protein sequence: CASSQGDRVRGYTF.

This clonotype was detected a few times. The chain employs TRBV6-2 or TRBV6-3 and TRBJ2-3; 11 nucleotides align to TRBD1. Germline V gene data show CDR1 as MNHEY and CDR2 as SVGEGT. V gave up 2 bases and J gave up 8 bases; unmatched junction bases: 12. CDR3 length: 17 residues. The DNA of the CDR3 is TGTGCCAGCAGTTACCTCCCGGGACAGGGGGTGACCGGTACGCAGTATTTT. This codes for CASSYLPGQGVTGTQYF.

This clonotype was counted a few times. CDR3 nucleotide sequence: TGTGCCAGCAGCGTCCGGGACGTTCGTGGAGCGCTGTTTTTT. It codes for CASSVRDVRGALFF. The V call is TRBV5-8, the J call TRBJ2-2; D tentatively reads TRBD1 or TRBD2 (5 bases each). CDR1 SGHTS and CDR2 YDEGEE come from the germline V gene. The CDR3 is made up of 14 amino acids. Trimming left V 4 bases short and J 13 bases short, with 20 bases between.

The chain's CDR3 is CATSEQSGRASEQFF. CDR3 DNA sequence: TGTGCCACCAGTGAACAGAGCGGGAGGGCCAGTGAGCAGTTCTTC. The genes are TRBV24-1 and TRBJ2-1; 10 bases are shared with TRBD2. The J segment lost 9 bases and the V segment lost 4 bases, leaving 8 bases of the junction unmatched. The germline V gene encodes CDR1 KGHDR and CDR2 SFDVKD. The CDR3 consists of 15 residues.

The chain recombines TRBV7-2 with TRBJ1-2; no firm D call. Germline V CDR1 and CDR2: SGHTA, FQGNSA. The CDR3 is 13 residues long. Trimming cost V 2 bases and J 5 bases, with 9 bases left between them. CDR3: CASSLWVGYGYTF. The CDR3 coding sequence is TGTGCCAGCAGCTTATGGGTTGGGTATGGCTACACCTTC.